This TCR beta chain appears in the sequencing data of a study of T-cell reconstitution after alpha-beta-depleted transplantation in children. This clonotype was detected a few times. V shed 2 bases and J shed 1 base, with 24 bases lying between them. There are 19 residues in the CDR3. The V gene's germline CDR1 is MGHRA and CDR2 YSYEKL. The TCRbeta library was prepared with unique molecular identifiers. TCRdb reprocessed the PCR reads via MiXCR and lists one record per CDR3 protein. The table shows about 350,000 distinct CDR3 sequences, with approximately 12% occurring only once. The origin of this receptor is a human donor who donated a stem cell graft to a child with Fanconi anemia. V and J are TRBV4-1 and TRBJ2-7; D may correspond to TRBD1 or TRBD2 (5 bases each). The source was PBMCs, collected from the stem cell graft. The CDR3 DNA reads as TGCGCCAGCAGCCAACCTTCGATAGGGACGTCGGCGAGGTCCTACGAGCAGTACTTC. It is translated as CASSQPSIGTSARSYEQYF.